This T cell receptor (beta chain) appears in the sequencing data of a study of blood T cell repertoires in COVID-19. Participants came from 24 US areas, aged about 18 to 89 years. Original analysis: It was from reference gene primer amplification that nucleated cell counts were estimated. Sequencing used immunoSEQ multiplex PCR; TCRdb keeps in-frame clones, though not all of them. That table is the source of V, J and clone size, and D and trimming were worked out from the DNA. Of 490,000 or so clones listed, less than 90% are singletons. V gave up 2 bases and J gave up 3 bases, with 8 bases separating them. CDR3 length: 14 residues. Germline V gene data show CDR1 as SGHRS and CDR2 as YFSETQ.

This clonotype originated in a woman between 55 and 75 years old who had recovered from COVID-19. The sequenced sample was PBMCs or T cells enriched from blood (not recorded which). The chain links TRBV5-1 to TRBJ2-2, with a possible D match to TRBD2 (5 bases). The CDR3 DNA is TGCGCCAGCAGCTTAAGCGGACACACCGGGGAGCTGTTTTTT. It translates to CASSLSGHTGELFF.